The 10 T cell receptor beta chains below all came from one sample that was sequenced in a study of shared clonotypes between healthy human individuals. TCRdb keeps only in-frame clones here, not all; method: immunoSEQ multiplex PCR. The sample records over a million clones, about 75% being singletons. The sample was memory CD4+ T cells sorted from blood. Specified subset: CD45RA-negative fraction. The receptors stem from a man in his late teens or twenties in good health.

This clone occurred a few times. The chain employs TRBV11-2 and TRBJ2-7; 15 bases agree with TRBD2. CDR1 and CDR2 from the germline V gene are SGHAT and FQNNGV. The CDR3 consists of 17 residues. Trimming cost V 5 bases and J 2 bases; bases outside gene matches: 7. CDR3 region: CASSPGLAGGITYEQYF. In nucleotides, the CDR3 is TGTGCCAGCAGCCCGGGACTAGCGGGGGGCATCACCTACGAGCAGTACTTC.

The V gene is TRBV5-6, the J gene TRBJ2-5, with D tentatively TRBD2 (5 bases). Germline CDR1 reads SGHDT; CDR2 reads YYEEEE. The CDR3 sequence is 14 residues long. V dropped 0 bases and J dropped 4 bases, with 10 bases sitting between them. The CDR3 DNA follows: TGTGCCAGCAGCTTGGACGGGGTAGGAGAGACCCAGTACTTC. Protein product: CASSLDGVGETQYF.

This chain connects TRBV7-2 to TRBJ2-3; D could derive from TRBD1 or TRBD2 (6 bases each). Trimming left V 3 bases short and J 5 bases short, with 18 bases between. CDR3 size: 16 residues. Germline loops: CDR1 SGHTA, CDR2 FQGNSA. CDR3 nucleotide sequence: TGTGCCAGCAGCTTTGGGGCGCCGGGGGCAGGAGATACGCAGTATTTT. This gives the protein CASSFGAPGAGDTQYF.

Of note for this clone: This may be a read error, as it is one base from a much larger clone. The chain recombines TRBV27 with TRBJ2-3; TRBD2 matches 8 bases. The CDR3 sequence is 15 residues long. Germline values: CDR1 MNHEY, CDR2 SMNVEV (reference sequence). Trimming cost V 2 bases and J 1 base; bases outside gene matches: 2. The CDR3 protein is CASSLRAGGTDTQYF. The CDR3 region has the DNA TGTGCCAGCAGTTTAAGAGCGGGGGGCACAGATACGCAGTATTTT.

This clone was seen only once. The chain links TRBV5-6 to TRBJ1-2; 9 bases agree with TRBD1. The CDR3 contains 15 residues. Germline CDR1 is SGHDT and CDR2 is YYEEEE. V shed 3 bases and J 5 bases; nucleotides not matched to a gene: 8. The CDR3 sequence is CASSSGDRAGYGYTF. The CDR3 region has the DNA TGTGCCAGCAGCTCAGGGGACAGGGCGGGTTATGGCTACACCTTC.

This sequence joins TRBV7-8 and TRBJ2-1; TRBD2 agrees at 7 bases. The CDR3 length is 17 residues. CDR1 and CDR2 (germline): SGHVS, FQNEAQ. The J segment lost 4 bases and the V segment lost 3 bases, leaving 12 bases of the junction unmatched. This CDR3 reads CASSFHGAGEVYNEQFF. The CDR3 DNA reads TGTGCCAGCAGCTTCCACGGGGCGGGAGAGGTATACAATGAGCAGTTCTTC.

This clone was detected a few times. The J gene is TRBJ1-2, the V gene TRBV15; D unresolved. V lost 0 bases and J 5 bases, leaving 7 bases between the germline ends. CDR3 length equals 13 residues. Per germline, CDR1 LNHNV and CDR2 YYDKDF (reference sequence). The CDR3 region is CATSREQRYGYTF. CDR3 coding DNA: TGTGCCACCAGCAGAGAACAACGTTATGGCTACACCTTC.

V and J are TRBV5-1 and TRBJ2-1; D perhaps matches TRBD1 (6 bases). V was trimmed by 4 bases and J by 6 bases, leaving 20 bases between them. Per the germline V gene, CDR1 is SGHRS and CDR2 is YFSETQ. The CDR3 is made up of 16 amino acids. CDR3 region: CASSPFGQSQGNEQFF. CDR3 nucleotide sequence: TGCGCCAGCAGCCCTTTTGGACAGTCACAGGGCAATGAGCAGTTCTTC.

The rearrangement uses TRBV5-1 and TRBJ2-3, with 9 nucleotides matching TRBD2. V lost 4 bases to trimming and J lost 2 bases; unmatched junction nucleotides: 8. Per the germline V gene, CDR1 is SGHRS and CDR2 is YFSETQ. The CDR3 runs 16 residues. The CDR3 nucleotides are TGCGCCAGCAGCACGGGACTAGCAATCAACACAGATACGCAGTATTTT. It translates to CASSTGLAINTDTQYF.

This chain links TRBV5-1 with TRBJ2-7, with 8 bases matching TRBD1. The length of the CDR3 is 13 residues. After removal of 4 bases from V and 3 bases from J, the junction contained 3 bases not matched to a gene. The germline gives CDR1 SGHRS, CDR2 YFSETQ. The CDR3 DNA reads TGCGCCAGCAGCCCGACAGGGGTCTACGAGCAGTACTTC. Translating gives CASSPTGVYEQYF.